This T cell receptor (beta chain) was captured in a study of blood T cell repertoires in COVID-19. Overall study context: PBMCs, B-cell-depleted T cells, or T cells were the source of the cDNA or gDNA that made up the material.

Assignments of participants to cohorts depended upon their own reported clinical history. The protocol was immunoSEQ multiplex PCR, while the TCRdb copy is restricted to in-frame clones and leaves out a portion. The sample has some 200,000 clones; roughly nine tenths are singletons. Trimming removed 5 bases at V and 7 bases at J, with 17 bases between. CDR1 and CDR2 (germline): SEHNR, FQNEAQ (reference sequence). The CDR3 totals 15 residues. The clonotype comes from a woman under 30 in a cohort exposed to, infected with or recovered from COVID-19 (not recorded which). The genes are TRBV7-9 and TRBJ1-4; D perhaps matches TRBD1 (5 bases). Specimen: PBMCs or T cells enriched from blood (not recorded which). CDR3 bases: TGTGCCAGCAGCACAACAGGCGAACCGATTGAAAAACTGTTTTTT. Translating gives CASSTTGEPIEKLFF. Full variable domain (remainder filled in from reference TRBV7-9 and TRBJ1-4): DTGVSQNPRHKITKRGQNVTFRCDPISEHNRLYWYRQTLGQGPEFLTYFQNEAQLEKSRLLSDRFSAERPKGSFSTLEIQRTEQGDSAMYLCASSTTGEPIEKLFFGSGTQLSVL.